This T cell receptor beta chain derives from a study of blood T cell repertoires in COVID-19. The CDR3 has 15 residues. In germline, CDR1 is LNHDA, CDR2 SQIVND (reference sequence). V lost 2 bases and J lost 1, with 11 bases in between. The data were produced by immunoSEQ multiplex PCR, yet TCRdb's version contains in-frame clones alone and is incomplete. The data contain approximately 390,000 clones, around 87% of them singletons. This chain uses TRBV19 with TRBJ1-1; maybe TRBD1 (6 bases). The sequence was collected from a man aged 18 to 29 with active or convalescent COVID-19. Sample: peripheral blood. The DNA of the CDR3 is TGTGCCAGTAGTATAACGGGACACCCGAACACTGAAGCTTTCTTT. Its translation is CASSITGHPNTEAFF.